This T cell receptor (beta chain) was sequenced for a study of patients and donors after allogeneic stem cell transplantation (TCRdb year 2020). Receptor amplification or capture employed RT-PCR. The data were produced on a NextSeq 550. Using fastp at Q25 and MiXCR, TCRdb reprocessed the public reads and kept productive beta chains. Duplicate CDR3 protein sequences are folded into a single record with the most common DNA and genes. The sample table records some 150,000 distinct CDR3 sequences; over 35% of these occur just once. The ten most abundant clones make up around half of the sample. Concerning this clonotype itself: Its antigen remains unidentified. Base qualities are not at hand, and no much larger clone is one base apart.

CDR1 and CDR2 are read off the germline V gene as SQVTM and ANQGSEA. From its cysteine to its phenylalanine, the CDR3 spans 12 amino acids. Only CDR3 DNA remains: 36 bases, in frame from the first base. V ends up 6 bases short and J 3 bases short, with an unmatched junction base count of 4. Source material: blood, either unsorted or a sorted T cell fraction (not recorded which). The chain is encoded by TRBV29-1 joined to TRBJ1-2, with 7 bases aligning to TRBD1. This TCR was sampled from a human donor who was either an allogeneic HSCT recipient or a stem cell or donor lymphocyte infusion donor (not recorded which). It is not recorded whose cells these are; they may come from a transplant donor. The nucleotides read TGCAGCGTCCGTACAGGGGACTATGGCTACACCTTC. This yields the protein CSVRTGDYGYTF.